This entry describes one T cell receptor (beta chain). The antigen remains unidentified. This sample is part of a study of T cell responses to AZD1222 COVID-19 vaccine. The germline V gene has CDR1 SEHNR and CDR2 FQNEAQ (reference sequence). The CDR3 covers 16 residues. V was pared by 1 base and J by 1 base, with 11 bases between. Study findings and constraints: Baseline seropositivity occurred in only a handful of AZD1222 recipients. A rise in Spike-specific TCR breadth and depth followed two AZD1222 doses. It should be noted that donors were predominantly white British and more often female, and clonal diversity was possibly underestimated.

Profiled with immunoSEQ multiplex PCR; TCRdb holds only in-frame clones, not every one. The sample lists fewer than 150,000 clones; 88% were seen once. The starting material was peripheral blood, obtained on day 0 of AZD1222 vaccination. The sequence came from an adult in good health. J is TRBJ1-5 and V is TRBV7-9; TRBD1 is a possible D gene (5 bases). CDR3 bases: TGTGCCAGCAGCTTAGGGTGGGGACGAAGCAATCAGCCCCAGCATTTT. It yields the protein CASSLGWGRSNQPQHF.